The rows below give T cell receptor beta chains drawn from one sample of a study of T-cell memory formation after mild COVID-19. TCRdb analysed the 5' RACE reads with MiXCR anew, one entry per CDR3 protein. The sample lists approximately 560,000 distinct CDR3 sequences; approximately 15% were seen once. The sample consisted of PBMCs or a T cell subset sorted from them (not recorded which). The receptors derive from an adult woman who had mild COVID-19 (a few samples of this study predate the infection). Cell type and time point are not known. CDR3s include the opening cysteine and the closing phenylalanine or tryptophan. A D gene is named only where the DNA matches it firmly. A row's size may be missing; if present it is once, few, many or a size class.

cdr3_aa: CASSLAGVQYF
cdr3_nt: TGTGCCAGCAGCTTGGCCGGGGTCCAGTACTTC
v_call: TRBV7-2
j_call: TRBJ2-5
clone_size: few
d_call: NA

cdr3_aa: CASSEEVRNYGYTF
cdr3_nt: TGTGCCAGCAGTGAAGAGGTCCGTAACTATGGCTACACCTTC
v_call: TRBV6-1
j_call: TRBJ1-2
clone_size: NA
d_call: NA

cdr3_aa: CASSPGGAGVQYF
cdr3_nt: TGTGCCAGCAGCCCCGGCGGGGCCGGGGTGCAGTACTTC
v_call: TRBV11-3
j_call: TRBJ2-7
clone_size: once
d_call: NA

cdr3_aa: CATSRDGAVGWDEQYF
cdr3_nt: TGTGCCACCAGCAGAGATGGGGCGGTCGGGTGGGACGAGCAGTACTTC
v_call: TRBV15
j_call: TRBJ2-7
clone_size: NA
d_call: NA

cdr3_aa: CASSQVLARNNEQFF
cdr3_nt: TGTGCCAGCAGCCAAGTCCTAGCGCGGAACAATGAGCAGTTCTTC
v_call: TRBV3-1
j_call: TRBJ2-1
clone_size: NA
d_call: NA

cdr3_aa: CSARRQGNTEAFF
cdr3_nt: TGCAGTGCTAGACGCCAGGGAAACACTGAAGCTTTCTTT
v_call: TRBV20-1
j_call: TRBJ1-1
clone_size: few
d_call: NA

cdr3_aa: CASGQGATYEQYF
cdr3_nt: TGTGCCAGTGGACAGGGGGCCACCTACGAGCAGTACTTC
v_call: TRBV19
j_call: TRBJ2-7
clone_size: few
d_call: TRBD1

cdr3_aa: CASGPTSGALIREQYF
cdr3_nt: TGTGCCAGCGGGCCTACCTCGGGGGCCCTGATCCGCGAGCAGTACTTC
v_call: TRBV6-5
j_call: TRBJ2-7
clone_size: many
d_call: NA

cdr3_aa: CSANTDRKANTIYF
cdr3_nt: TGCAGTGCTAATACGGACAGGAAGGCAAACACCATATATTTT
v_call: TRBV20-1
j_call: TRBJ1-3
clone_size: few
d_call: TRBD1

cdr3_aa: CATSRGLTSGVPPDTQYF
cdr3_nt: TGTGCCACCAGCAGAGGCCTGACTAGCGGGGTACCCCCAGATACGCAGTATTTT
v_call: TRBV15
j_call: TRBJ2-3
clone_size: NA
d_call: TRBD2

cdr3_aa: CASSQGIDRARGYTF
cdr3_nt: TGTGCCAGCAGTCAGGGGATAGACAGGGCGCGTGGCTACACCTTC
v_call: TRBV6-5
j_call: TRBJ1-2
clone_size: few
d_call: TRBD1

cdr3_aa: CATSRGVFSGQGETGANVLTF
cdr3_nt: TGTGCCACCAGCAGAGGCGTTTTCTCCGGACAGGGTGAGACTGGGGCCAACGTCCTGACTTTC
v_call: TRBV15
j_call: TRBJ2-6
clone_size: NA
d_call: TRBD1

cdr3_aa: CASSLANITDTQYF
cdr3_nt: TGCGCCAGCAGCTTGGCCAATATCACAGATACGCAGTATTTT
v_call: TRBV5-1
j_call: TRBJ2-3
clone_size: few
d_call: NA

cdr3_aa: CAWNIGGGYEQYF
cdr3_nt: TGTGCCTGGAACATAGGGGGAGGCTACGAGCAGTACTTC
v_call: TRBV30
j_call: TRBJ2-7
clone_size: NA
d_call: NA

cdr3_aa: CSVEGTGGEQYF
cdr3_nt: TGCAGCGTTGAAGGGACAGGGGGCGAGCAGTACTTC
v_call: TRBV29-1
j_call: TRBJ2-7
clone_size: many
d_call: TRBD1

cdr3_aa: CASSPPGGANTEAFF
cdr3_nt: TGTGCCAGCTCACCACCCGGGGGCGCTAACACTGAAGCTTTCTTT
v_call: TRBV18
j_call: TRBJ1-1
clone_size: NA
d_call: NA

cdr3_aa: CSARDRRNPNQPQHF
cdr3_nt: TGCAGTGCTAGAGATCGCAGAAATCCTAATCAGCCCCAGCATTTT
v_call: TRBV20-1
j_call: TRBJ1-5
clone_size: many
d_call: NA

cdr3_aa: CASSPPSSTEAFF
cdr3_nt: TGTGCCAGCTCACCACCGAGTTCCACTGAAGCTTTCTTT
v_call: TRBV18
j_call: TRBJ1-1
clone_size: few
d_call: NA

cdr3_aa: CASSIIGVRNTIYF
cdr3_nt: TGTGCCAGTAGTATCATAGGGGTCCGAAACACCATATATTTT
v_call: TRBV19
j_call: TRBJ1-3
clone_size: few
d_call: NA

cdr3_aa: CATSDLPNNEQFF
cdr3_nt: TGTGCCACCAGTGATTTACCAAATAATGAGCAGTTCTTC
v_call: TRBV24-1
j_call: TRBJ2-1
clone_size: NA
d_call: NA

cdr3_aa: CASSYLASGRAGANVLTF
cdr3_nt: TGTGCCAGCAGTTACCTGGCTAGCGGGAGAGCTGGGGCCAACGTCCTGACTTTC
v_call: TRBV6-6
j_call: TRBJ2-6
clone_size: NA
d_call: TRBD2

cdr3_aa: CASSRTADRLNSPLHF
cdr3_nt: TGTGCCAGCAGCCGCACCGCTGACAGACTAAATTCACCCCTCCACTTT
v_call: TRBV6-5
j_call: TRBJ1-6
clone_size: few
d_call: NA

cdr3_aa: CASSGRGRGTNEQFF
cdr3_nt: TGTGCCAGCAGCGGGAGGGGACGCGGCACCAATGAGCAGTTCTTC
v_call: TRBV9
j_call: TRBJ2-1
clone_size: many
d_call: NA

cdr3_aa: CAISLDSQMLYGYTF
cdr3_nt: TGTGCCATCAGCCTGGACAGTCAGATGCTTTATGGCTACACCTTC
v_call: TRBV10-3
j_call: TRBJ1-2
clone_size: few
d_call: NA

cdr3_aa: CASSFMRQGGGEQFF
cdr3_nt: TGTGCCAGCAGCTTCATGCGCCAAGGGGGGGGTGAGCAGTTCTTC
v_call: TRBV5-4
j_call: TRBJ2-1
clone_size: NA
d_call: NA

cdr3_aa: CASSLERLPPYEQYF
cdr3_nt: TGTGCCAGCAGCTTAGAACGCCTGCCGCCCTACGAGCAGTACTTC
v_call: TRBV11-2
j_call: TRBJ2-7
clone_size: few
d_call: NA

cdr3_aa: CASSPRQEVSYEQYF
cdr3_nt: TGTGCCAGCAGCCCCAGACAGGAAGTCTCCTACGAGCAGTACTTC
v_call: TRBV7-9
j_call: TRBJ2-7
clone_size: few
d_call: NA

cdr3_aa: CAWSDRSPGEQYF
cdr3_nt: TGTGCCTGGAGTGACAGGTCTCCGGGCGAGCAGTACTTC
v_call: TRBV30
j_call: TRBJ2-7
clone_size: few
d_call: NA

cdr3_aa: CASSDPTSSGRASYNEQFF
cdr3_nt: TGTGCCAGCAGTGACCCTACTTCTAGCGGGAGGGCCTCCTACAATGAGCAGTTCTTC
v_call: TRBV2
j_call: TRBJ2-1
clone_size: NA
d_call: TRBD2